This T cell receptor beta chain was documented in a study of blood T cell repertoires in COVID-19. Study details: Acute and convalescent COVID-19 samples came from the United States, Italy and Spain.

The CDR3 has 17 residues. The germline V and J ends were trimmed by 3 bases and 6 bases, with 21 bases remaining between them. Germline assignment: CDR1 SNHLY and CDR2 FYNNEI. Libraries were prepared by immunoSEQ multiplex PCR; TCRdb keeps only in-frame clonotypes and omits some of them. The sample contains approximately 26,000 clones, 85% to 90% of which appear only once. The sequenced material came from peripheral blood. The TCR was taken from a woman aged 55 to 70 with active COVID-19. This chain joins TRBV2 and TRBJ1-5; D may be TRBD1 (5 bases). The CDR3 sequence is CASSDRGQAGGSQPQHF. CDR3 in DNA: TGTGCCAGCAGTGATAGGGGTCAGGCAGGCGGGAGTCAGCCCCAGCATTTT.